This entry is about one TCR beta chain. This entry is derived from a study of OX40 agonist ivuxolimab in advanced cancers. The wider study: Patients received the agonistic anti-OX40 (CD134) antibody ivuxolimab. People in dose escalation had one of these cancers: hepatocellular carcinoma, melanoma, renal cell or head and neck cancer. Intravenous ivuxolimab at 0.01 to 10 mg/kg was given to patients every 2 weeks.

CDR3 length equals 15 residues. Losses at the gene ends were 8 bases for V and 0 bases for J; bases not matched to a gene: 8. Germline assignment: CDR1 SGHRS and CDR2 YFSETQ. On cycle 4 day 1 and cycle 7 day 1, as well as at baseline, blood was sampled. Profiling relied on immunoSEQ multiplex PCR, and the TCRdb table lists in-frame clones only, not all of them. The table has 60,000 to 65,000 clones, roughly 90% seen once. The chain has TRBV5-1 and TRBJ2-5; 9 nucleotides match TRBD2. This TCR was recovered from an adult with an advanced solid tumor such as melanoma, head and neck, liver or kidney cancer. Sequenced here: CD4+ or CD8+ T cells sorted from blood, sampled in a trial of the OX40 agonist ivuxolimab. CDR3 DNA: TGCGCCAGTGTTCGTAGCGGGGGAAACCAAGAGACCCAGTACTTC. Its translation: CASVRSGGNQETQYF.